What follows are 25 T cell receptor beta chains derived from one specimen sequenced in a study of OX40 agonist ivuxolimab in advanced cancers. This table comes from immunoSEQ multiplex PCR, and its TCRdb copy is limited to in-frame clones, with some not included. The profile covers over 80,000 clones, with about nine tenths appearing a single time and around 5.5% taken by the ten largest. The sample in question was CD4+ or CD8+ T cells sorted from blood, obtained in a trial of the OX40 agonist ivuxolimab. The receptors stem from an adult with an advanced solid tumor such as melanoma, head and neck, liver or kidney cancer.

The J gene is TRBJ2-5, the V gene TRBV18; no reliable D call. V was trimmed by 2 bases and J by 5 bases, leaving 12 bases between them. The CDR3 totals 14 residues. Germline CDR1 reads KGHSH; CDR2 reads LQKENI. The CDR3 bases are TGTGCCAGCTCACCATTTCCAGCGATGGAGACCCAGTACTTC. It is translated as CASSPFPAMETQYF.

V usage is TRBV19 and J usage is TRBJ2-2, with 7 bases fitting TRBD1. The germline V gene encodes CDR1 LNHDA and CDR2 SQIVND (reference sequence). The length of the CDR3 is 13 residues. Trimming took 5 bases from V and 6 from J; bases not matched to a gene: 3. The CDR3 region is CASSAQGAGELFF. CDR3 nucleotides: TGTGCCAGTAGTGCTCAGGGGGCCGGGGAGCTGTTTTTT.

The CDR3 nucleotides read TGTGCCACCTCCCGGGACAGGGTATGGTCAGGAGAAGCTTTCTTT. Translated: CATSRDRVWSGEAFF. V gene TRBV2 combines with J gene TRBJ1-1, with 9 bases matching TRBD1. J gave up 8 bases and V 10 bases, and 17 bases lay outside the gene matches. There are 15 residues in the CDR3. The V gene's germline CDR1 is SNHLY and CDR2 FYNNEI.

This clone was found a few times. The CDR3 coding sequence is TGTGCCAGCAGCTGGGGGTCGCCGTACTTC. It is translated as CASSWGSPYF. This chain connects TRBV5-4 to TRBJ2-7; D tentatively fits TRBD1 or TRBD2 (5 bases each). CDR3 length: 10 residues. The germline gives CDR1 SGHNT, CDR2 YYREEE (reference sequence). Trimming cost V 3 bases and J 12 bases, with 10 bases left between them.

This clone was recorded once. V gene TRBV14 combines with J gene TRBJ2-1; D is possibly TRBD1 or TRBD2 (5 bases each). Germline assignment: CDR1 SGHDN and CDR2 FVKESK. The CDR3 length is 15 residues. Trimming removed 4 bases at V and 4 bases at J, with 14 bases between. The CDR3 protein is CASSLGDPTYNEQFF. The DNA for the CDR3 is TGTGCCAGCAGCCTGGGGGACCCAACTTACAATGAGCAGTTCTTC.

In its sample, this clone was seen a few times. The J gene is TRBJ1-2, the V gene TRBV6-5; possibly TRBD1 for D (5 bases). The V gene lost 5 bases and the J gene lost 3 bases, with 13 bases spanning the gap. This CDR3 spans 14 amino acids. Germline CDR1 is MNHEY and CDR2 is SVGAGI. The CDR3 DNA follows: TGTGCCAGCAGTCGGGCAGGGCGGGACTATGGCTACACCTTC. Its translation is CASSRAGRDYGYTF.

The chain recombines TRBV6-1 with TRBJ2-3, with TRBD2 matching over 11 bases. The V gene end was trimmed by 8 bases and the J gene end by 0 bases; junction bases not matched to a gene: 1. From germline, CDR1 is MNHNS and CDR2 SASEGT. The CDR3 runs 14 residues. The CDR3 protein is CASRTSGSTDTQYF. Written as DNA, the CDR3 is TGTGCCAGCCGGACTAGCGGGAGCACAGATACGCAGTATTTT.

The chain employs TRBV7-9 and TRBJ2-7, with 8 bases identical to TRBD1. The germline V gene encodes CDR1 SEHNR and CDR2 FQNEAQ (reference sequence). Trimming at V came to 5 bases and at J to 3 bases, leaving 9 bases not matched to a gene. There are 15 residues in the CDR3. CDR3 in DNA: TGTGCCAGCAGCCCCGGACAGGGTAATAGCTACGAGCAGTACTTC. This gives the protein CASSPGQGNSYEQYF.

This rearrangement joins TRBV5-6 to TRBJ1-1; 9 bases line up with TRBD1. CDR3 length: 14 residues. After removal of 3 bases from V and 4 bases from J, the junction contained 4 bases not matched to a gene. Germline V CDR1 and CDR2: SGHDT, YYEEEE. In DNA form, the CDR3 reads TGTGCCAGCAGCTCCGGGGACAGGGTCACTGAAGCTTTCTTT. Residues: CASSSGDRVTEAFF.

This clone was observed once. The J gene is TRBJ2-2, the V gene TRBV2; D ambiguous. Trimming shortened V by 6 bases and J by 1 base, and 0 bases separated the two germline ends. The CDR3 sequence is 11 residues long. The germline V gene has CDR1 SNHLY and CDR2 FYNNEI. The DNA for the CDR3 is TGTGCCAGCAGGAACACCGGGGAGCTGTTTTTT. Translation gives CASRNTGELFF. Variable domain in full (rest from reference TRBV2 and TRBJ2-2): EPEVTQTPSHQVTQMGQEVILRCVPISNHLYFYWYRQILGQKVEFLVSFYNNEISEKSEIFDDQFSVERPDGSNFTLKIRSTKLEDSAMYFCASRNTGELFFGEGSRLTVL.

This chain uses TRBV18 with TRBJ2-2, with 9 bases fitting TRBD1. Per germline, CDR1 KGHSH and CDR2 LQKENI. V lost 3 bases to trimming and J lost 3 bases; unmatched junction nucleotides: 5. The CDR3 is 16 amino acids. CDR3 residues: CASSPRTGADTGELFF. DNA for the CDR3: TGTGCCAGCTCACCTCGGACAGGGGCGGACACCGGGGAGCTGTTTTTT.

The rearrangement uses TRBV11-3 and TRBJ2-1; D call uncertain. CDR1 SGHNT and CDR2 YENEEA come from the germline V gene. The CDR3 has 14 residues. Between the trimmed V and J ends, which lost 2 bases and 0 bases, there was a span of 5 bases. CDR3: CASSLRSSYNEQFF. The DNA for the CDR3 is TGTGCCAGCAGCTTACGAAGCTCCTACAATGAGCAGTTCTTC.

By proportion, this clone is medium-sized (0.01 to 0.1%). This chain uses TRBV19 with TRBJ1-2; 7 bases are a match to TRBD1. This CDR3 has 13 amino acids. Germline V gives CDR1 LNHDA, CDR2 SQIVND (reference sequence). The trim removed 5 bases at V and 4 bases at J, leaving 4 bases unmatched. CDR3 protein: CASSPGTAYGYTF. In DNA, the CDR3 is TGTGCCAGTAGTCCCGGGACAGCCTATGGCTACACCTTC.

CDR3 in DNA: TGTGCCAGCAGCGTTTGGGCCACCGGGGAGCTGTTTTTT. As protein: CASSVWATGELFF. V is TRBV9 and J is TRBJ2-2; D is ambiguous. Germline V lookup: CDR1 SGDLS, CDR2 YYNGEE. This CDR3 region has 13 residues. The germline V and J ends were trimmed by 2 bases and 4 bases, with 6 bases remaining between them.

In this sample, this clone turned up many times. CDR3 DNA sequence: TGTGCCAGCAGCTTTGTCAGGGGCTCCTATTTCTCTGGAAACACCATATATTTT. This codes for CASSFVRGSYFSGNTIYF. The chain recombines TRBV11-2 with TRBJ1-3, with D tentatively TRBD1 (6 bases). The CDR3 is 18 residues long. Deletions cut 3 bases from V and 0 bases from J, with 18 bases between. Germline values: CDR1 SGHAT, CDR2 FQNNGV.

The chain employs TRBV7-2 and TRBJ2-3; TRBD2 matches 7 bases. V trimming: 3 bases; J trimming: 0 bases; junction bases outside the gene matches: 0. The germline CDR1 and CDR2 sequences are SGHTA and FQGNSA. This CDR3 is built from 14 residues. The DNA of the CDR3 is TGTGCCAGCAGCTTTAGCGGGAGCACAGATACGCAGTATTTT. This translates into CASSFSGSTDTQYF.

This sequence joins TRBV4-1 and TRBJ1-2; the match to TRBD1 covers 11 bases. The trim removed 4 bases at V and 4 bases at J, leaving 5 bases unmatched. Germline V gene data show CDR1 as MGHRA and CDR2 as YSYEKL. There are 15 residues in the CDR3. CDR3 protein: CASSPFGTGGYGYTF. The CDR3 DNA reads as TGCGCCAGCAGCCCTTTCGGGACAGGGGGCTATGGCTACACCTTC.

The chain employs TRBV20-1 and TRBJ2-7; no reliable D call. CDR1 is DFQATT and CDR2 is SNEGSKA in the germline V gene (reference sequence). The V and J ends lost 0 bases and 12 bases respectively, with 12 bases between them. This CDR3 spans 11 amino acids. The CDR3 DNA is TGCAGTGCTAGAGATTTGAGACATCTGTACTTC. Its protein is CSARDLRHLYF.

The sample holds a few counts of this clone. The chain has TRBV18 and TRBJ1-3; D is ambiguous. The CDR3 loop spans 15 amino acids. Germline-derived CDR1 and CDR2 are KGHSH and LQKENI. Trimming stripped 0 bases from V and 4 bases from J, with 10 bases between. The CDR3 protein is CASSPPSLGGNTIYF. CDR3 nucleotide sequence: TGTGCCAGCTCACCACCTTCCCTTGGGGGAAACACCATATATTTT.

The rearrangement uses TRBV9 and TRBJ1-1; D remains unclear. The V end lost 2 bases, the J end lost 1 base, and 12 bases lay between the germline ends. This CDR3 region has 15 residues. The germline V gene has CDR1 SGDLS and CDR2 YYNGEE. This chain's CDR3 is CASSVLMGGNTEAFF. CDR3 DNA sequence: TGTGCCAGCAGCGTCCTTATGGGCGGGAACACTGAAGCTTTCTTT.

The chain couples TRBV19 to TRBJ1-4; no reliable D call. The V end was cut by 0 bases, the J end by 4 bases, with 12 bases between. Germline V lookup: CDR1 LNHDA, CDR2 SQIVND (reference sequence). The CDR3 contains 16 residues. CDR3 sequence (DNA): TGTGCCAGTAGTATAGAGGGCCCCAGGATTAATGAAAAACTGTTTTTT. This encodes CASSIEGPRINEKLFF.

With respect to this clone: Compared with germline, one end of the junction differs, possibly owing to a read error. The V call is TRBV2, the J call TRBJ1-2; maybe TRBD1 (6 bases). CDR1 is SNHLY and CDR2 is FYNNEI in the germline V gene. This CDR3 is 13 amino acids long. CDR3 in DNA: TGTGCCAGCAGAGGGACATCCCCCTATGGCCACACCTTC. Protein product: CASRGTSPYGHTF.

This chain links TRBV19 with TRBJ2-1, with 7 bases that match TRBD2. The germline CDR1 and CDR2 sequences are LNHDA and SQIVND (reference sequence). V lost 6 bases to trimming and J lost 1 base; unmatched junction nucleotides: 3. The CDR3 loop spans 14 amino acids. This chain's CDR3 is CASRGGSSYNEQFF. The CDR3 nucleotides are TGTGCCAGTAGAGGCGGGAGTTCCTACAATGAGCAGTTCTTC.

The chain links TRBV9 to TRBJ1-3; weak D call: TRBD1 (5 bases). Looked up from germline, CDR1 is SGDLS and CDR2 is YYNGEE. Trimming stripped 4 bases from V and 0 bases from J, with 17 bases between. CDR3 length: 17 amino acids. The CDR3 loop reads CASSPPTEPFSGNTIYF. CDR3 bases: TGTGCCAGCAGCCCGCCGACAGAGCCTTTCTCTGGAAACACCATATATTTT.

V is TRBV5-1 and J is TRBJ1-4; maybe TRBD1 (5 bases). CDR1 SGHRS and CDR2 YFSETQ come from the germline V gene. This CDR3 region has 14 residues. V shed 5 bases and J shed 1 base, with 9 bases lying between them. CDR3 sequence reads: CASSVGETNEKLFF. DNA for the CDR3: TGCGCCAGCAGTGTGGGGGAAACTAATGAAAAACTGTTTTTT. The whole variable domain, remainder taken from reference TRBV5-1 and TRBJ1-4, is KAGVTQTPRYLIKTRGQQVTLSCSPISGHRSVSWYQQTPGQGLQFLFEYFSETQRNKGNFPGRFSGRQFSNSRSEMNVSTLELGDSALYLCASSVGETNEKLFFGSGTQLSVL.